Listed here are 14 T cell receptor beta chains from one sample, sequenced in a study of breast tumors, draining lymph nodes, adjacent tissues. Breast cancer patients provided tissue from their axillary draining lymph nodes. TCRdb re-analysed the multiplex PCR reads in MiXCR, keeping a single row per CDR3 protein. The sample lists tens of thousands of distinct CDR3 sequences, over 25% occurring once. The sequenced sample consisted of axillary lymph node tissue. These receptors all come from a female donor with breast cancer. Some clones in this sample may be carry-over from other donors' samples.

In this sample, this clonotype turned up a few times. This rearrangement joins TRBV19 to TRBJ1-1, with D possibly being TRBD1 (5 bases). Looked up from germline, CDR1 is LNHDA and CDR2 is SQIVND (reference sequence). The CDR3 consists of 13 residues. The ends were cut back, 8 bases at V and 1 base at J, with 11 bases in the middle. CDR3 in amino acids: CASSTVANTEAFF. CDR3 DNA sequence: TGTGCCAGTTCGACAGTGGCGAACACTGAAGCTTTCTTT.

This clonotype was observed a handful of times. The chain carries TRBV6-5 and TRBJ1-1, with D possibly matching TRBD1 (5 bases). In germline, CDR1 is MNHEY, CDR2 SVGAGI. The CDR3 extends over 13 amino acids. V was pared by 7 bases and J by 4 bases, with 13 bases between. CDR3 loop: CASIKPGFTEAFF. In DNA form, the CDR3 reads TGTGCCAGCATCAAGCCAGGGTTCACTGAAGCTTTCTTT.

This clonotype was seen a few times. One base away lies a much larger clone, so this may be a sequencing read error. The V and J genes are TRBV6-1 and TRBJ1-3, with D maybe TRBD1 (5 bases). Looked up from germline, CDR1 is MNHNS and CDR2 is SASEGT. This CDR3 has 18 residues. Trimming stripped 5 bases from V and 0 bases from J, with 20 bases between. The CDR3 loop reads CASSQGLGTASSGNTIYF. In DNA form, the CDR3 reads TGTGCCAGCAGTCAAGGGTTGGGGACGGCGAGCTCTGGAAACACCATATATTTT.

This clonotype appeared many times. The chain has TRBV27 and TRBJ2-7; TRBD1 might be the D (6 bases). Germline assignment: CDR1 MNHEY and CDR2 SMNVEV (reference sequence). The CDR3 sequence is 16 residues long. The V gene lost 8 bases and the J gene lost 6 bases, with 26 bases spanning the gap. The CDR3, as DNA: TGTGCCAGCCGGGGTTTGTTTGGGGGCGACTCCGCCGAGCAGTACTTC. This gives the protein CASRGLFGGDSAEQYF.

Points on this clonotype: A much larger clone differs by one base, so this may be a read error. The J gene is TRBJ1-1, the V gene TRBV29-1; D ambiguous. Germline lookup yields CDR1 SQVTM and CDR2 ANQGSEA. The CDR3 is made up of 10 amino acids. The V end was cut by 4 bases, the J end by 3 bases, with 3 bases between. DNA for the CDR3: TGCAGCGTTGGCCACACTGAAGCTTTCTTT. Its protein is CSVGHTEAFF.

This clonotype appeared many times. The chain has TRBV29-1 and TRBJ2-1; 10 nucleotides line up with TRBD2. The trim removed 3 bases at V and 6 bases at J, leaving 2 bases unmatched. Per the germline V gene, CDR1 is SQVTM and CDR2 is ANQGSEA. The CDR3 totals 13 residues. The chain's CDR3 is CSVDWTSGNEQFF. CDR3 bases: TGCAGCGTTGATTGGACTAGCGGCAATGAGCAGTTCTTC.

This clonotype was counted ten times or more. The chain carries TRBV20-1 and TRBJ2-5; 9 bases are a match to TRBD1. J gave up 4 bases and V 2 bases, and 5 bases lay outside the gene matches. This CDR3 comprises 14 residues. The V gene's germline CDR1 is DFQATT and CDR2 SNEGSKA (reference sequence). In nucleotides, the CDR3 is TGCAGTGCTAGAAGTTACAGGGGGCGAGAGACCCAGTACTTC. Translated: CSARSYRGRETQYF.

Regarding this clonotype: Its ends do not fully match the called genes, so a read error is possible. The V and J genes are TRBV12-3 or TRBV12-4 and TRBJ2-3, with D possibly TRBD2 on 6 matching bases. This CDR3 comprises 14 residues. CDR3: CTSMGQGGTDTQYF. The DNA of the CDR3 is TGTACCAGCATGGGGCAGGGAGGCACGGATACGCAGTATTTT.

This chain connects TRBV19 to TRBJ2-6; D unclear. The CDR3 runs 13 residues. Germline V gene lookup returns CDR1 LNHDA and CDR2 SQIVND (reference sequence). The V and J ends lost 3 bases and 3 bases respectively, with 3 bases between them. CDR3 sequence: CASSMGGANVLTF. The CDR3 region has the DNA TGTGCCAGTAGTATGGGTGGGGCCAACGTCCTGACTTTC. Filled out from reference TRBV19 and TRBJ2-6, the complete variable domain reads DGGITQSPKYLFRKEGQNVTLSCEQNLNHDAMYWYRQDPGQGLRLIYYSQIVNDFQKGDIAEGYSVSREKKESFPLTVTSAQKNPTAFYLCASSMGGANVLTFGAGSRLTVL.

The chain recombines TRBV4-1 with TRBJ2-2; D gene unclear. The CDR3 covers 15 residues. V lost 1 base, J lost 6 bases, and 12 bases lay in between. CDR1 and CDR2 (germline): MGHRA, YSYEKL. CDR3 in amino acids: CASSQAEAYAGELFF. The CDR3 DNA reads TGCGCCAGCAGCCAAGCAGAAGCGTACGCCGGGGAGCTGTTTTTT.

This clonotype was picked up many times. The V and J genes are TRBV16 and TRBJ1-2, with D unclear. The ends were cut back, 4 bases at V and 3 bases at J, with 12 bases in the middle. The CDR3 totals 14 residues. Germline-derived CDR1 and CDR2 are KGHSY and FQNENV. CDR3 in amino acids: CASSPFGRDYGYTF. The CDR3 DNA is TGTGCCAGCAGCCCCTTCGGGAGGGACTATGGCTACACCTTC.

This clonotype occurred many times. The chain carries TRBV28 and TRBJ1-5; 8 bases line up with TRBD1. The CDR3 has 16 residues. Trimming removed 8 bases from V and 7 bases from J; junction bases left unmatched: 16. The germline V gene has CDR1 MDHEN and CDR2 SYDVKM. CDR3 amino acids: CASGGNDRGGHQPQHF. The CDR3 coding sequence is TGTGCCAGCGGAGGGAATGACAGGGGCGGACACCAGCCCCAGCATTTT.

To note about this clonotype: This may come from a read error, since a much larger clone is one base off. DNA of the CDR3: TGTGCCAGCAGTTATCGGGGGCAGTACTTC. Residues: CASSYRGQYF. The chain couples TRBV28 to TRBJ2-7, with D perhaps matching TRBD2 (5 bases). CDR1 MDHEN and CDR2 SYDVKM come from the germline V gene. CDR3 length: 10 amino acids. V shed 4 bases and J shed 9 bases, with 7 bases lying between them. Complete variable domain (other parts from reference TRBV28 and TRBJ2-7): DVKVTQSSRYLVKRTGEKVFLECVQDMDHENMFWYRQDPGLGLRLIYFSYDVKMKEKGDIPEGYSVSREKKERFSLILESASTNQTSMYLCASSYRGQYFGPGTRLTVT.

V is TRBV6-6 and J is TRBJ2-3; a possible D gene is TRBD2 (6 bases). Germline-derived CDR1 and CDR2 are MNHNY and SVGAGI (reference sequence). This CDR3 has 12 residues. CDR3 sequence reads: CASASGTDTQYF. For the CDR3, the DNA is TGTGCTTCGGCTAGCGGCACAGATACGCAGTATTTT.